One and the same sample provided the 6 T cell receptor beta chains below, sequenced in a study of monozygotic twins with inflammatory bowel disease. Each CDR3 protein gets one entry in TCRdb, which reprocessed the 5' RACE reads and gives no DNA. The sample's table shows about 450,000 distinct CDR3 sequences. The specimen sequenced was blood. These receptors originate from a human donor with ulcerative colitis or Crohn's disease, or a healthy co-twin of an affected twin (not recorded which).

The CDR3 loop reads CSARGGGADEAFF. The chain employs TRBV20-1 and TRBJ1-1; lacking DNA, the TRBD1 call made by TCRdb goes unchecked. Germline CDR1 is DFQATT and CDR2 is SNEGSKA (reference sequence). This CDR3 is built from 13 residues.

The CDR3 sequence is CSARGLQSGNEKLFF. J is TRBJ1-4 and V is TRBV20-1. This CDR3 comprises 15 residues. Germline CDR1 and CDR2: DFQATT and SNEGSKA (reference sequence).

The chain uses TRBV19 and TRBJ2-1; lacking DNA, the TRBD1 call made by TCRdb goes unchecked. The germline gives CDR1 LNHDA, CDR2 SQIVND (reference sequence). The CDR3 sequence is 15 residues long. This chain's CDR3 is CASSTGTGVRNEQFF.

V and J are TRBV18 and TRBJ2-5; TCRdb lists TRBD1, though no DNA is available to test this call. The CDR3 spans 13 residues. Looked up from germline, CDR1 is KGHSH and CDR2 is LQKENI. CDR3: CASSSSRLETQYF. The full variable domain, with the rest looked up from reference TRBV18 and TRBJ2-5, is NAGVMQNPRHLVRRRGQEARLRCSPMKGHSHVYWYRQLPEEGLKFMVYLQKENIIDESGMPKERFSAEFPKEGPSILRIQQVVRGDSAAYFCASSSSRLETQYFGPGTRLLVL.

The CDR3 spells CASSPRPSEKLFF. The chain joins TRBV18 to TRBJ1-4. The CDR3 extends over 13 amino acids. CDR1 is KGHSH and CDR2 is LQKENI in the germline V gene.

CDR3 sequence reads: CASSAAGLAELRGQFF. The gene calls are TRBV2 and TRBJ2-1; the D call of TRBD2 rests on TCRdb alone, since no DNA is present to check it. The CDR3 has 16 amino acids. CDR1 SNHLY and CDR2 FYNNEI come from the germline V gene.